This passage covers 12 T cell receptor beta chains from one sample sequenced in a study of blood T cells in healthy people across ages (dated by TCRdb to between 2015 and 2016). The library was made by 5' RACE. Sequenced using an Illumina HiSeq 2500. The second PCR ran for about 7 to 11 cycles and used a J-beta primer mix along with a sample-barcoded 5' primer. The raw public reads went through TCRdb reprocessing: fastp at Q25, MiXCR clone calling, in-frame beta chains kept. Every CDR3 protein is listed once, alongside the most common genes and DNA of its rows. This sample has some 790,000 distinct CDR3 sequences in its table, and 29% of those were observed once. 15% to 20% of the sample is in the top ten clones. The sample taken for sequencing was blood. The receptor source for this set is a woman of 80 years or more in good health.

This clonotype was counted a few times. One base away lies a much larger clone, so this may be a sequencing read error. V is TRBV7-9 and J is TRBJ2-5; D gene ambiguous. CDR3 length: 13 amino acids. Trimming pared 5 bases from V and 6 bases from J, leaving 13 bases between. Germline CDR1 SEHNR, CDR2 FQNEAQ (reference sequence). CDR3 sequence reads: CASSPNLRQTQYF. The CDR3 coding sequence is TGTGCCAGCAGCCCGAATTTGCGGCAGACCCAGTACTTC.

The chain has TRBV29-1 and TRBJ2-2, with D perhaps matching TRBD1 (5 bases). CDR1 is SQVTM, CDR2 ANQGSEA, per germline. The CDR3 has 12 residues. V lost 4 bases and J lost 3, with 6 bases in between. CDR3 sequence (DNA): TGCAGCGTTGCCAGGGACACCGGGGAGCTGTTTTTT. It is translated as CSVARDTGELFF.

This clonotype was observed once. This clone may be a read error of a much larger clone one base away. V gene TRBV5-1 combines with J gene TRBJ1-2; 8 bases agree with TRBD1. The CDR3 contains 16 residues. Germline CDR1 is SGHRS and CDR2 is YFSETQ. CDR3 region: CAGSPLRQGPNYGYTF. The CDR3 DNA reads as TGCGCCGGCAGCCCGCTAAGACAGGGGCCTAACTATGGCTACACCTTC.

Of note for this clonotype: Since a much larger clone is just one base distant, this may be a read error. CDR3: CASNGRGPNSWGYTF. The CDR3 coding sequence is TGTGCCAGCAACGGACGGGGCCCGAATTCGTGGGGCTACACCTTC. The chain is built from TRBV6-2 or TRBV6-3 and TRBJ1-2; D perhaps matches TRBD1 (5 bases). The CDR3 is 15 amino acids. Germline lookup yields CDR1 MNHEY and CDR2 SVGEGT. V was clipped by 7 bases and J by 8 bases, with 23 bases between them.

This clonotype appeared many times. The genes are TRBV7-2 and TRBJ1-2; perhaps TRBD1 as D (6 bases). Germline CDR1 and CDR2: SGHTA and FQGNSA. Between the trimmed V and J ends, which lost 2 bases and 8 bases, there was a span of 15 bases. There are 14 residues in the CDR3. CDR3 sequence reads: CASSLTTGMGGYTF. As DNA, the CDR3 is TGTGCCAGCAGCTTAACTACAGGGATGGGCGGCTACACCTTC.

This clonotype was seen only a few times. A much larger clonotype is one base distant, so this may be a read error. V usage is TRBV6-5 and J usage is TRBJ2-5; TRBD1 aligns across 7 bases. Unmatched junction bases numbered 17, after V lost 6 bases and J lost 13 bases. The germline V gene has CDR1 MNHEY and CDR2 SVGAGI. The CDR3 is made up of 14 amino acids. The CDR3 spells CASSEGQPLNILYF. The CDR3 nucleotides are TGTGCCAGCAGCGAGGGACAGCCACTAAACATTCTGTACTTC.

Remarks on this clonotype: Since a much larger clone is just one base distant, this may be a read error. The chain employs TRBV7-2 and TRBJ2-5; 7 bases match TRBD1. The J call may be wrong; the DNA end is better matched by TRBJ2-7. The length of the CDR3 is 14 residues. Germline V gene lookup returns CDR1 SGHTA and CDR2 FQGNSA. CDR3 protein: CAGSRITGVGEQYF. The CDR3 DNA reads as TGTGCCGGCAGCCGCATAACAGGGGTTGGCGAGCAGTACTTC.

This clonotype was observed once. A single base separates this from a much larger clone, so it may be a read error. The J gene is TRBJ2-5, the V gene TRBV5-6, with D maybe TRBD2 (5 bases). Trimming pared 1 base from V and 11 bases from J, leaving 27 bases between. Germline CDR1 SGHDT, CDR2 YYEEEE. The CDR3 contains 17 residues. The CDR3 nucleotides read TGTGCCAGCAGCTTGAGGCCGGGAATGAAAGCCCACAATGAGCAGTACTTC. Translating it yields CASSLRPGMKAHNEQYF.

This clonotype appeared a few times. Given a much more abundant clone one base away, this may be a read error. The rearrangement joins TRBV6-2 or TRBV6-3 to TRBJ2-4; D is uncertain. The J call may be wrong; the DNA end is better matched by TRBJ2-7. This CDR3 contains 13 residues. Looked up from germline, CDR1 is MNHEY and CDR2 is SVGEGT. CDR3 region: CASSCLGIGEQYF. For the CDR3, the DNA is TGTGCCAGCAGTTGCCTAGGGATTGGCGAGCAGTACTTC.

This clonotype turned up a few times. The CDR3 spells CASSLALSGADNEQYF. The CDR3 DNA reads as TGTGCCAGCAGTTTAGCCCTTAGCGGGGCAGACAATGAGCAGTACTTC. The chain employs TRBV27 and TRBJ2-5; 8 positions agree with TRBD2. Trimming removed 2 bases from V and 11 bases from J; junction bases left unmatched: 16. The CDR3 is 16 residues long. From germline, CDR1 is MNHEY and CDR2 SMNVEV (reference sequence).

This clonotype was seen only once. Being one base from a much bigger clone, this may be a read error. The V gene is TRBV3-1, the J gene TRBJ2-4, with 9 bases identical to TRBD1. This CDR3 comprises 16 residues. V shed 0 bases and J 15 bases; nucleotides not matched to a gene: 15. Germline V gene lookup returns CDR1 LGHDT and CDR2 YNNKEL (reference sequence). This CDR3 reads CASSQDLGQGRNERYF. CDR3 nucleotides: TGTGCCAGCAGCCAAGATCTGGGACAGGGAAGGAACGAGCGGTACTTC.

This clonotype was counted ten times or more. V gene TRBV27 combines with J gene TRBJ1-4; D is possibly TRBD1 (5 bases). The CDR3 runs to 15 residues. Germline V gene lookup returns CDR1 MNHEY and CDR2 SMNVEV (reference sequence). Trimming stripped 4 bases from V and 3 bases from J, with 12 bases between. For the CDR3, the DNA is TGTGCCAGCAGTTCCGACAGTTTAGCTAATGAAAAACTGTTTTTT. Translated: CASSSDSLANEKLFF.